The clone carrying this TCR beta chain was seen more than once but under ten times. No antigen is known for it. The CDR3 extends over 15 amino acids. V shed 3 bases and J shed 8 bases, with 19 bases lying between them. This sample was included in a study of T cells after yellow fever vaccination. MiXCR, applied by TCRdb to the 5' RACE reads, yields one record per CDR3 protein. Here the sample spans about 160,000 distinct CDR3 sequences, 6.5% to 8.5% being singletons. Study-wide results and limits: CD4 and CD8 compartments shared a small share of clonotypes.

This clonotype was obtained from a man aged 18 to 35 who received the YFV17D yellow fever vaccine. Specimen: CD4+ T cells sorted from PBMCs, collected more than 4 days after the first yellow fever vaccination. The V and J genes are TRBV12-3 or TRBV12-4 and TRBJ1-2; perhaps TRBD1 as D (5 bases). The CDR3: CASSFLRTTSGGYTF. The CDR3 bases are TGTGCCAGCAGTTTTTTAAGGACAACGAGCGGAGGCTACACCTTC.